Shown below are 18 T cell receptor beta chains from a single sample sequenced in a study of OX40 agonist ivuxolimab in advanced cancers. Method: immunoSEQ multiplex PCR; TCRdb's copy keeps in-frame clones and lacks some. Of some 38,000 clones detected, around 89% appear once; the ten largest clones hold 0.5% to 0.65%. Sequencing was performed on CD4+ or CD8+ T cells sorted from blood, taken in a trial of the OX40 agonist ivuxolimab. These receptors all stem from an adult with an advanced solid tumor such as melanoma, head and neck, liver or kidney cancer.

V and J are TRBV7-8 and TRBJ1-2, with 8 bases identical to TRBD1. The CDR3 is 14 amino acids. J was trimmed by 3 bases and V by 3 bases; bases with no gene match: 3. Germline CDR1 reads SGHVS; CDR2 reads FQNEAQ. The CDR3 region has the DNA TGTGCCAGCAGCTTGGACAGGGTAGACTATGGCTACACCTTC. Its translation: CASSLDRVDYGYTF.

The rearrangement uses TRBV5-4 and TRBJ1-2; TRBD1 aligns across 9 bases. The J segment lost 7 bases and the V segment lost 4 bases, leaving 8 bases of the junction unmatched. The CDR3 is made up of 14 amino acids. Germline assignment: CDR1 SGHNT and CDR2 YYREEE (reference sequence). CDR3 DNA sequence: TGTGCCAGCAGCACCGGGGACAGGGCGGGTGGCTACACCTTC. Its translation: CASSTGDRAGGYTF.

J is TRBJ2-7 and V is TRBV11-2, with D maybe TRBD2 (5 bases). Trimming stripped 4 bases from V and 6 bases from J, with 19 bases between. The CDR3 spans 15 residues. CDR1 and CDR2 (germline): SGHAT, FQNNGV. In nucleotides, the CDR3 is TGTGCCAGCAGCTCCCCGGGGAGTATTAGGAGCGAGCAGTACTTC. Protein: CASSSPGSIRSEQYF.

The rearrangement links TRBV28 to TRBJ1-5, with TRBD1 identical over 7 bases. J was trimmed by 15 bases and V by 6 bases; bases with no gene match: 11. The CDR3 runs 12 residues. CDR1 and CDR2 (germline): MDHEN, SYDVKM. The CDR3 reads CASSGPSTGRHF. In DNA, the CDR3 is TGTGCCAGCAGCGGCCCTTCGACAGGGCGGCATTTT.

This clone showed up just a few times. The chain is built from TRBV5-1 and TRBJ1-1; 7 bases match TRBD1. This CDR3 contains 15 residues. The V and J ends lost 5 bases and 1 base, in that order; junction bases with no gene match: 8. CDR1 and CDR2 (germline): SGHRS, YFSETQ. The DNA for the CDR3 is TGCGCCAGCAGGCCCCAGGGGGGGACGAACACTGAAGCTTTCTTT. It encodes CASRPQGGTNTEAFF.

The V call is TRBV14, the J call TRBJ2-1, with a weak D call TRBD2 (5 bases). Germline V lookup: CDR1 SGHDN, CDR2 FVKESK. CDR3 length: 15 amino acids. V dropped 2 bases and J dropped 14 bases, with 22 bases sitting between them. CDR3 residues: CASSQMTGRLRAEFF. CDR3 DNA: TGTGCCAGCAGCCAAATGACGGGCAGGCTGAGGGCGGAGTTCTTC.

The J gene is TRBJ2-7, the V gene TRBV6-5; 7 nucleotides match TRBD1. Germline values: CDR1 MNHEY, CDR2 SVGAGI. Trimming took 6 bases from V and 5 from J; bases not matched to a gene: 10. The CDR3 has 14 residues. CDR3 residues: CASRSATGSDEQYF. In DNA, the CDR3 is TGTGCCAGCAGGTCGGCGACAGGGTCGGACGAGCAGTACTTC.

The V call is TRBV4-3, the J call TRBJ2-2, with TRBD2 matching 9 bases. The CDR3 consists of 16 residues. Germline V gene lookup returns CDR1 LGHNA and CDR2 YSLEER. V was clipped by 2 bases and J by 8 bases; unmatched bases: 9. The CDR3 reads CASSQIAGAGSGELFF. DNA of the CDR3: TGCGCCAGCAGCCAAATAGCGGGGGCGGGGTCGGGGGAGCTGTTTTTT.

This chain connects TRBV2 to TRBJ1-5; tentatively, D is TRBD1 (6 bases). This CDR3 spans 17 amino acids. The V gene lost 5 bases and the J gene lost 0 bases, with 17 bases spanning the gap. Germline lookup yields CDR1 SNHLY and CDR2 FYNNEI. The CDR3 coding sequence is TGTGCCAGCAGTTCATCTTCCGGGACAAGTAGCAATCAGCCCCAGCATTTT. Translating it yields CASSSSSGTSSNQPQHF.

CDR3 coding DNA: TGTGCCAGCAGCTTGGAAGGGTACGCGGTCGGGGAGCTGTTTTTT. Its translation: CASSLEGYAVGELFF. The chain has TRBV5-6 and TRBJ2-2; D unresolved. The germline V gene has CDR1 SGHDT and CDR2 YYEEEE. The V gene lost 0 bases and the J gene lost 7 bases, with 13 bases spanning the gap. The CDR3 runs 15 residues.

The chain employs TRBV28 and TRBJ2-7, with D perhaps being TRBD1 or TRBD2 (5 bases each). CDR3 length: 13 amino acids. V was clipped by 2 bases and J by 3 bases, with 8 bases between them. Germline CDR1 reads MDHEN; CDR2 reads SYDVKM. The CDR3 sequence: CASSLGGYYEQYF. CDR3 coding DNA: TGTGCCAGCAGTTTAGGGGGATACTACGAGCAGTACTTC.

V and J are TRBV27 and TRBJ2-5, with 7 positions matching TRBD1. The junction had 5 bases not matched to a gene; V was cut back by 9 bases and J by 1 base. Germline CDR1 MNHEY, CDR2 SMNVEV (reference sequence). The length of the CDR3 is 13 residues. CDR3 residues: CARPGQRQETQYF. The CDR3 DNA follows: TGTGCCAGGCCGGGACAGCGCCAAGAGACCCAGTACTTC.

This chain links TRBV5-4 with TRBJ2-7, with D unclear. Germline CDR1 SGHNT, CDR2 YYREEE (reference sequence). This CDR3 comprises 12 residues. Trimming left V 1 base short and J 7 bases short, with 9 bases between. The DNA of the CDR3 is TGTGCCAGCAGCTTGACCGCCGGGGAGCAGTACTTC. The encoded protein is CASSLTAGEQYF.

V is TRBV7-2 and J is TRBJ2-3; D remains ambiguous. V shed 1 base and J shed 4 bases, with 6 bases lying between them. This CDR3 contains 13 residues. CDR1 and CDR2 from the germline V gene are SGHTA and FQGNSA. The CDR3 nucleotides read TGTGCCAGCAGCTTAGGAGTTCCAGATACGCAGTATTTT. Translating gives CASSLGVPDTQYF.

The chain is built from TRBV5-1 and TRBJ1-1; 11 nucleotides agree with TRBD1. Germline V lookup: CDR1 SGHRS, CDR2 YFSETQ. The J segment lost 4 bases and the V segment lost 4 bases, leaving 6 bases of the junction unmatched. The CDR3 has 15 residues. The DNA for the CDR3 is TGCGCCAGCAGCCTGCTAGGGACAGGGGGCACTGAAGCTTTCTTT. This translates into CASSLLGTGGTEAFF. The full variable domain, in which reference TRBV5-1 and TRBJ1-1 provide the parts outside the CDR3, is KAGVTQTPRYLIKTRGQQVTLSCSPISGHRSVSWYQQTPGQGLQFLFEYFSETQRNKGNFPGRFSGRQFSNSRSEMNVSTLELGDSALYLCASSLLGTGGTEAFFGQGTRLTVV.

V usage is TRBV19 and J usage is TRBJ2-7; TRBD2 aligns across 15 bases. Germline V gene data show CDR1 as LNHDA and CDR2 as SQIVND (reference sequence). The V segment lost 4 bases and the J segment 4 bases; nucleotides outside the gene matches: 2. The CDR3 totals 15 residues. CDR3 sequence: CASSTGLAGGYEQYF. The CDR3 nucleotides are TGTGCCAGTAGTACGGGACTAGCGGGGGGATACGAGCAGTACTTC.

The chain joins TRBV27 to TRBJ1-5, with no clear D. The CDR3 extends over 15 amino acids. V was trimmed by 2 bases and J by 5 bases, leaving 13 bases between them. CDR1 is MNHEY and CDR2 is SMNVEV in the germline V gene (reference sequence). The CDR3 DNA sequence: TGTGCCAGCAGTTTAGCCGGTGGAACTTATCAGCCCCAGCATTTT. It yields the protein CASSLAGGTYQPQHF.

This clone has a single count. The rearrangement joins TRBV7-2 to TRBJ2-5, with 7 bases matching TRBD2. The CDR3 is 15 residues long. V lost 3 bases and J lost 3; bases outside the gene matches: 7. CDR1 and CDR2 (germline): SGHTA, FQGNSA. CDR3: CASSFRGGREETQYF. CDR3 nucleotide sequence: TGTGCCAGCAGCTTCCGCGGGGGTAGGGAAGAGACCCAGTACTTC. Complete variable domain (other parts from reference TRBV7-2 and TRBJ2-5): GAGVSQSPSNKVTEKGKDVELRCDPISGHTALYWYRQSLGQGLEFLIYFQGNSAPDKSGLPSDRFSAERTGGSVSTLTIQRTQQEDSAVYLCASSFRGGREETQYFGPGTRLLVL.